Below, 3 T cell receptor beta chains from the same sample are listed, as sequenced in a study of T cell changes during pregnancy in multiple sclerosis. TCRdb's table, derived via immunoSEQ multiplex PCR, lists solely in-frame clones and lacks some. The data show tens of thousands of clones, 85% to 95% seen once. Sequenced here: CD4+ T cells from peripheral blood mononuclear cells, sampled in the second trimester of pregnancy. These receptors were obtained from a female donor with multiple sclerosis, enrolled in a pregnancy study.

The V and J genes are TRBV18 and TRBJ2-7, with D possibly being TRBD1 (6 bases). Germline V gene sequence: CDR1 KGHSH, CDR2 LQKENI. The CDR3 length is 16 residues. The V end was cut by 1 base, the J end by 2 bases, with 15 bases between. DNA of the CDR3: TGTGCCAGCTCACCACGGCTACAGGGATGGACCTACGAGCAGTACTTC. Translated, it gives CASSPRLQGWTYEQYF. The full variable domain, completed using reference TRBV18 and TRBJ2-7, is NAGVMQNPRHLVRRRGQEARLRCSPMKGHSHVYWYRQLPEEGLKFMVYLQKENIIDESGMPKERFSAEFPKEGPSILRIQQVVRGDSAAYFCASSPRLQGWTYEQYFGPGTRLTVT.

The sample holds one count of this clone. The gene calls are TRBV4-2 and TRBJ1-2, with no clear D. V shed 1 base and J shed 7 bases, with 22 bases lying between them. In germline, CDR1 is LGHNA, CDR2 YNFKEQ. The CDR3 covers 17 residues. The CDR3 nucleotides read TGTGCCAGCAGCCAAGGTATGGAACACGGGGTTTACAGTGGCTACACCTTC. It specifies CASSQGMEHGVYSGYTF.

The CDR3 loop reads CASSPEVNTEAFF. DNA for the CDR3: TGTGCCAGCTCACCGGAGGTGAACACTGAAGCTTTCTTT. The genes are TRBV18 and TRBJ1-1, with no clear D. The germline V and J ends were trimmed by 3 bases and 0 bases, with 5 bases remaining between them. The CDR3 has 13 amino acids. Per the germline V gene, CDR1 is KGHSH and CDR2 is LQKENI.